This T cell receptor (beta chain) was captured in a study of T cell changes during pregnancy in multiple sclerosis. Some clones are missing from TCRdb's copy, which holds only in-frame ones; the method was immunoSEQ multiplex PCR. The sample has approximately 70,000 clones; over 85% are singletons. The J segment lost 0 bases and the V segment lost 0 bases, leaving 8 bases of the junction unmatched. Germline CDR1 reads LGHNA; CDR2 reads YNFKEQ. The CDR3 runs 19 residues. The clonotype was recovered from a female donor with multiple sclerosis, enrolled in a pregnancy study. The sample was peripheral blood, taken in the second trimester of pregnancy. This chain links TRBV4-2 with TRBJ2-7; TRBD2 agrees at 13 bases. CDR3 amino acids: CASSQDVGTSGVTSYEQYF. CDR3 bases: TGTGCCAGCAGCCAAGATGTGGGGACTAGCGGGGTTACCTCCTACGAGCAGTACTTC.